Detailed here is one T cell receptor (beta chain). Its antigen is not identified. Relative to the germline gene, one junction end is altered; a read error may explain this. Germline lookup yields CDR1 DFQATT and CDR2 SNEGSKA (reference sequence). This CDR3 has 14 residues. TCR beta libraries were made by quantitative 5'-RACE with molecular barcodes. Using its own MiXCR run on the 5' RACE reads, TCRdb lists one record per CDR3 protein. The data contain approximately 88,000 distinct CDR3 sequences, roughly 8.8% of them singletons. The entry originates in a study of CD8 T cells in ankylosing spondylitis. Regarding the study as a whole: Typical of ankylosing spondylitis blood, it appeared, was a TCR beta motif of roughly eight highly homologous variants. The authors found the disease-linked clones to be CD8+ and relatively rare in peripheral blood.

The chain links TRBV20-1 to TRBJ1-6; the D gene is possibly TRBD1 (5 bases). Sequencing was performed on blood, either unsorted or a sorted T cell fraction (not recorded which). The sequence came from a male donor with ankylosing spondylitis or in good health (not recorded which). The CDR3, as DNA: TGCATTGCTAGGGACGTACAGCATAATTCACCCCTCCACTTT. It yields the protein CIARDVQHNSPLHF.